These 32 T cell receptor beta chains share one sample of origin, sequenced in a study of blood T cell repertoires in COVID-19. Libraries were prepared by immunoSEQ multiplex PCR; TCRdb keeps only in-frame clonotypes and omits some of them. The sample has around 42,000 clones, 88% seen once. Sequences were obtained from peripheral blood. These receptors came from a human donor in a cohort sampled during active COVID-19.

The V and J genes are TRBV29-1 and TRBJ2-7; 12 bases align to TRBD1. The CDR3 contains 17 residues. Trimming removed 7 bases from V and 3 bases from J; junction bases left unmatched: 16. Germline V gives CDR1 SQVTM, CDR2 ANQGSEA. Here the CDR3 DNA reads TGCAGCGGAACCGGGACAGGGGGCGTTACCCACTACTACGAGCAGTACTTC. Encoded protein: CSGTGTGGVTHYYEQYF.

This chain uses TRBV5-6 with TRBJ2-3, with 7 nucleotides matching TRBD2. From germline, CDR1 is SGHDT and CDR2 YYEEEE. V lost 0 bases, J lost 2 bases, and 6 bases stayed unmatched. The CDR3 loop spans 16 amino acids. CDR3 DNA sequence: TGTGCCAGCAGCTTGGTCCCAGCGGGGCCCACAGATACGCAGTATTTT. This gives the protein CASSLVPAGPTDTQYF. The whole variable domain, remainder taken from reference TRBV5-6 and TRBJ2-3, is DAGVTQSPTHLIKTRGQQVTLRCSPKSGHDTVSWYQQALGQGPQFIFQYYEEEERQRGNFPDRFSGHQFPNYSSELNVNALLLGDSALYLCASSLVPAGPTDTQYFGPGTRLTVL.

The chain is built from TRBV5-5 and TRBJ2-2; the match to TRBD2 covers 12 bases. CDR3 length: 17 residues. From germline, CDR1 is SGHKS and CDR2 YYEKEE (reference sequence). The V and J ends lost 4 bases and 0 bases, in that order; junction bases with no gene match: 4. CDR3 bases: TGTGCCAGCAGCACGACTAGCGGGGGCTCGAACACCGGGGAGCTGTTTTTT. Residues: CASSTTSGGSNTGELFF.

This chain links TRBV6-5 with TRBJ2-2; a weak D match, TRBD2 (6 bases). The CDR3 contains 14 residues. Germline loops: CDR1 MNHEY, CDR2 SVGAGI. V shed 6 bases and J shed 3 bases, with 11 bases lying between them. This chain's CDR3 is CASRFKRDTGELFF. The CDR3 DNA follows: TGTGCCAGCAGATTCAAGCGGGACACCGGGGAGCTGTTTTTT.

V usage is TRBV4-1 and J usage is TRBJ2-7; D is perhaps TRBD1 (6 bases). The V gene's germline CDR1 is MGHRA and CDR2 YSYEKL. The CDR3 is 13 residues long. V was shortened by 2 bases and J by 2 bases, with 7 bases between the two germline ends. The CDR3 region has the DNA TGCGCCAGCAGCCAAAGGGACACCTACGAGCAGTACTTC. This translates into CASSQRDTYEQYF.

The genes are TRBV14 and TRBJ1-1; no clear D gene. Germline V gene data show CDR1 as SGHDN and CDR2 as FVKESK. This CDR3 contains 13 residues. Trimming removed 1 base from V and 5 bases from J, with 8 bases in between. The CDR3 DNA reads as TGTGCCAGCAGCCAAGTTACCAGAACTGAAGCTTTCTTT. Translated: CASSQVTRTEAFF.

CDR3 sequence reads: CASSRFRGTEAFF. The CDR3 DNA reads TGTGCCAGCAGCCGTTTTCGGGGGACTGAAGCTTTCTTT. The chain joins TRBV3-1 (or the pseudogene TRBV3-2) to TRBJ1-1; maybe TRBD1 (5 bases). CDR1 and CDR2 from the germline V gene are LGHDT and YNNKEL (reference sequence). Trimming removed 4 bases at V and 5 bases at J, with 11 bases between. There are 13 residues in the CDR3.

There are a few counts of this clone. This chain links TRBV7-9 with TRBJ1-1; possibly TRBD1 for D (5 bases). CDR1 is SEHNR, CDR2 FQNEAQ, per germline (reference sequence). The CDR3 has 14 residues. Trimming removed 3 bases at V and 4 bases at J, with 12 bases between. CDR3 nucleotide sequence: TGTGCCAGCAGCTTTGTGGAGGGACTCACTGAAGCTTTCTTT. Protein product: CASSFVEGLTEAFF.

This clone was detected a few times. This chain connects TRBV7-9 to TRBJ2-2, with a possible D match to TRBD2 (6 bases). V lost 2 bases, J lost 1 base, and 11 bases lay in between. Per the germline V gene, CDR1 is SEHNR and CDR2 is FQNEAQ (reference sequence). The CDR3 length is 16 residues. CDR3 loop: CASSLPGLMNTGELFF. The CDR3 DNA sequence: TGTGCCAGCAGCTTACCGGGACTCATGAACACCGGGGAGCTGTTTTTT. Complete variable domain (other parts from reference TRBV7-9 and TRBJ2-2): DTGVSQNPRHKITKRGQNVTFRCDPISEHNRLYWYRQTLGQGPEFLTYFQNEAQLEKSRLLSDRFSAERPKGSFSTLEIQRTEQGDSAMYLCASSLPGLMNTGELFFGEGSRLTVL.

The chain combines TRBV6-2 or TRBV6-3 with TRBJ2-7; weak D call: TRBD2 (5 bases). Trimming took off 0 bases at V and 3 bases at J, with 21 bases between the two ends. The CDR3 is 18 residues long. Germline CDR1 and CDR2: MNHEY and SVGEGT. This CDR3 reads CASSYSAEAGHPVYEQYF. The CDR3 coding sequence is TGTGCCAGCAGTTACTCTGCAGAGGCGGGTCACCCGGTCTACGAGCAGTACTTC.

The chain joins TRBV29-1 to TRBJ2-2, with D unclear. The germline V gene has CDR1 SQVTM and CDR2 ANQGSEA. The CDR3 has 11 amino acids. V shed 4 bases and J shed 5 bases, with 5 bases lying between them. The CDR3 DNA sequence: TGCAGCGTTGCTCAGACCGGGGAGCTGTTTTTT. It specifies CSVAQTGELFF.

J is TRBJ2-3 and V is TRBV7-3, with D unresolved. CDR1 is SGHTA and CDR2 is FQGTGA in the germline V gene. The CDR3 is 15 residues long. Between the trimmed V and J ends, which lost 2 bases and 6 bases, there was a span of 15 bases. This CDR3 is CASSLEPTRPDTQYF. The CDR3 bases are TGTGCCAGCAGCTTAGAGCCCACCCGCCCGGATACGCAGTATTTT.

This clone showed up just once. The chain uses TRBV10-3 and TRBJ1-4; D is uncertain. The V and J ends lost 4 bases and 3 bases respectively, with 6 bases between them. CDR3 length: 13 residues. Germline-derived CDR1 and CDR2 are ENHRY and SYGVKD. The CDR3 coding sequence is TGTGCCATCAGTGTCGGAGCTAATGAAAAACTGTTTTTT. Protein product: CAISVGANEKLFF.

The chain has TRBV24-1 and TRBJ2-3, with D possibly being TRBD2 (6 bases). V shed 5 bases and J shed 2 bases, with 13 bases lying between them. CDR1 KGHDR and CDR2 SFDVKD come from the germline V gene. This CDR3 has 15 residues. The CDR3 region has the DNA TGTGCCACCAGTGTTACGGGGACTTACACAGATACGCAGTATTTT. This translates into CATSVTGTYTDTQYF.

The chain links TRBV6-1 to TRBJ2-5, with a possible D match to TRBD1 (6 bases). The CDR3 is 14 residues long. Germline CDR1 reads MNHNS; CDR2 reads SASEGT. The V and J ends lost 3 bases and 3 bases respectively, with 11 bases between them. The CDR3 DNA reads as TGTGCCAGCAGTGATTTGGCAGGGGAAGAGACCCAGTACTTC. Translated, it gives CASSDLAGEETQYF.

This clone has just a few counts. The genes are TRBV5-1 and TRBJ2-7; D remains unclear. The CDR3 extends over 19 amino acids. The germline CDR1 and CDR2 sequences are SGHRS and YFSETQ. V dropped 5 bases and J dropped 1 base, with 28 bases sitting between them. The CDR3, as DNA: TGCGCCAGCAGTTCTGGCCGACGACGAGGATCGCCGATATCCTACGAGCAGTACTTC. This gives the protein CASSSGRRRGSPISYEQYF.

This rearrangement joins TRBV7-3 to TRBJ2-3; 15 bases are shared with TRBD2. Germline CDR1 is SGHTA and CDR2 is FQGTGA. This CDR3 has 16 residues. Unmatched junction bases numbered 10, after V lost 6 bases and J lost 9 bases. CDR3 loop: CASSRTSGRAWETQYF. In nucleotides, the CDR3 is TGTGCCAGCAGTCGGACTAGCGGGAGGGCTTGGGAGACGCAGTATTTT.

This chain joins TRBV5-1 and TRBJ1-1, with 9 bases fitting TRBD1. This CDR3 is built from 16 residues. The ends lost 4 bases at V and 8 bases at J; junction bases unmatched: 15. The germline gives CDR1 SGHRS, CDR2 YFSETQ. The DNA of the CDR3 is TGCGCCAGCAGCCGTACCGGGACAGGGCTAATCACCGAAGCTTTCTTT. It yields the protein CASSRTGTGLITEAFF.

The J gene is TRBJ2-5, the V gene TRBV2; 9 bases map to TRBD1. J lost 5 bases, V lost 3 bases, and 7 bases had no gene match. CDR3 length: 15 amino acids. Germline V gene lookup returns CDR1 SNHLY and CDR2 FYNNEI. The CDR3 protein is CASSETGGALETQYF. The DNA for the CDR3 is TGTGCCAGCAGTGAGACAGGGGGGGCACTGGAGACCCAGTACTTC.

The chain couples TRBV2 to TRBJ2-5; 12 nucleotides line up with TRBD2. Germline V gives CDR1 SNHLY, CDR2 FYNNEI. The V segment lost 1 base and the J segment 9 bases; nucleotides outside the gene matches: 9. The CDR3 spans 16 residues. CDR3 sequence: CASSEGLAGGRRSQYF. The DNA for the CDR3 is TGTGCCAGCAGTGAAGGGCTAGCGGGGGGGCGGAGGTCCCAGTACTTC.

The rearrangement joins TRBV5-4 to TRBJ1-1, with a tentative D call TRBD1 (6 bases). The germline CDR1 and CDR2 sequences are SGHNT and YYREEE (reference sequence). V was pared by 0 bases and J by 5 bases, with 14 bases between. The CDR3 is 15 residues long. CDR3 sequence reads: CASSLAKQGNTEAFF. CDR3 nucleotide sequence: TGTGCCAGCAGCTTGGCTAAACAGGGTAATACTGAAGCTTTCTTT.

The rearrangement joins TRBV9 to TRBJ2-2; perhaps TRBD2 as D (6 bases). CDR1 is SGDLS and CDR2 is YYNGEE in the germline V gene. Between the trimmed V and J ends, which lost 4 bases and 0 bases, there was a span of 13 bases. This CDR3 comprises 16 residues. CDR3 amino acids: CASSPRDSPNTGELFF. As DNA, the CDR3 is TGTGCCAGCAGCCCGCGGGACTCCCCGAACACCGGGGAGCTGTTTTTT. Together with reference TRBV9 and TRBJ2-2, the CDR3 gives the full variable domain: DSGVTQTPKHLITATGQRVTLRCSPRSGDLSVYWYQQSLDQGLQFLIQYYNGEERAKGNILERFSAQQFPDLHSELNLSSLELGDSALYFCASSPRDSPNTGELFFGEGSRLTVL.

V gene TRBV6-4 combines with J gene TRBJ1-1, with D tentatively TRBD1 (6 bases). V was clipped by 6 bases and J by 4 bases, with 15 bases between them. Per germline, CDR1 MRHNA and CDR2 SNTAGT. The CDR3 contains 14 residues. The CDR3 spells CASSPSLGATEAFF. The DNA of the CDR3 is TGTGCCAGCAGCCCTTCTCTGGGGGCCACTGAAGCTTTCTTT.

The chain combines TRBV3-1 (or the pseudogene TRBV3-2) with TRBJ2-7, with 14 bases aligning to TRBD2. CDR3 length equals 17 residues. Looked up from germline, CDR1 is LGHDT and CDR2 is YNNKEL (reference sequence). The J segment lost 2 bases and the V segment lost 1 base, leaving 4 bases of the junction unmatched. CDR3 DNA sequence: TGTGCCAGCAGCCAAGGACTAGCGGGGGGGACCGCCTACGAGCAGTACTTC. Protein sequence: CASSQGLAGGTAYEQYF.

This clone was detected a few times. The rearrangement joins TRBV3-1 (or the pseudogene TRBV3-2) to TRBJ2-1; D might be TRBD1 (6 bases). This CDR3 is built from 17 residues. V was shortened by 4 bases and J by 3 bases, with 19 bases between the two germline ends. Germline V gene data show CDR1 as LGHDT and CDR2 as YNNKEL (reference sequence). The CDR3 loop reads CASSLGSQGSLYNEQFF. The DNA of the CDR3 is TGTGCCAGCAGCCTAGGGTCGCAGGGGTCACTCTACAATGAGCAGTTCTTC.

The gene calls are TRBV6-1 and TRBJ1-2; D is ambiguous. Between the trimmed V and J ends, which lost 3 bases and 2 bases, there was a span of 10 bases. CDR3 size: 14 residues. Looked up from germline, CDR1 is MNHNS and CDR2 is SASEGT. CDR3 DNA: TGTGCCAGCAGTGAGACATCGGGAAACTATGGCTACACCTTC. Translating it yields CASSETSGNYGYTF.

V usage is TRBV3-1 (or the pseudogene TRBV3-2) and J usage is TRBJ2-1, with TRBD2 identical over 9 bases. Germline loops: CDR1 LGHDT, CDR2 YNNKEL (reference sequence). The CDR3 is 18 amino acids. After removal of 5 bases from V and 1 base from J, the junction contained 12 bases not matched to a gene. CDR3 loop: CASSARSETSGSYNEQFF. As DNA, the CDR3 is TGTGCCAGCAGCGCCCGAAGTGAGACTAGCGGATCCTACAATGAGCAGTTCTTC.

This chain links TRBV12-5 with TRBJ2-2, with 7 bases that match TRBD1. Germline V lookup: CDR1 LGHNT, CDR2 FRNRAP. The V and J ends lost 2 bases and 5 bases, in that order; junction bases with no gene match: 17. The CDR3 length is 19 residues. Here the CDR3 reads CASGLPRTRGREGTGELFF. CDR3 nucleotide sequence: TGTGCTAGTGGTTTGCCCCGGACAAGGGGGCGAGAGGGTACCGGGGAGCTGTTTTTT.

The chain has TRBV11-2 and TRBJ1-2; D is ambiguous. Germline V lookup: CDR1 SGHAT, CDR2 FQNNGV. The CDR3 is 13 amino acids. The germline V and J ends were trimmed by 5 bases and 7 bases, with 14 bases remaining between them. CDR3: CASSPYNAAGYTF. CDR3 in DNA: TGTGCCAGCAGCCCCTACAATGCGGCTGGCTACACCTTC.

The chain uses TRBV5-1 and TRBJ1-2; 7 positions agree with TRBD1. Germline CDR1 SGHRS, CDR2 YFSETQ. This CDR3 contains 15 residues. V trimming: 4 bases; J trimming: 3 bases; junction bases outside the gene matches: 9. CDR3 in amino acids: CASSLGTATYYGYTF. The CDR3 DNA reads TGCGCCAGCAGCCTCGGGACAGCCACCTACTATGGCTACACCTTC.

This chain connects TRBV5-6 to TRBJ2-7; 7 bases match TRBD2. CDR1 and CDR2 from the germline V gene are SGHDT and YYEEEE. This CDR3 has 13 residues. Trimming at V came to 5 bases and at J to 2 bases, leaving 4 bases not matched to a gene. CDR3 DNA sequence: TGTGCCAGCAGAGGGAGGGGTCCCTACGAGCAGTACTTC. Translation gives CASRGRGPYEQYF. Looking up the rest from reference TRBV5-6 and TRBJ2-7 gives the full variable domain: DAGVTQSPTHLIKTRGQQVTLRCSPKSGHDTVSWYQQALGQGPQFIFQYYEEEERQRGNFPDRFSGHQFPNYSSELNVNALLLGDSALYLCASRGRGPYEQYFGPGTRLTVT.

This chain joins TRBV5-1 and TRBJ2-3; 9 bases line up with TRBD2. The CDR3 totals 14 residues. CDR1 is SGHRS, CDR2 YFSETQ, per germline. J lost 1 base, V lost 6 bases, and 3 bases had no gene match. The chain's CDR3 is CASTQRGGTDTQYF. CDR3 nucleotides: TGCGCCAGCACCCAGCGGGGGGGCACAGATACGCAGTATTTT.